These T cell receptor beta chains were read from a single sample in a study of T cells in Graves' hyperthyroidism and ophthalmopathy. TCRdb fed the multiplex PCR reads into MiXCR, producing one record per CDR3 protein. This table has roughly 840,000 distinct CDR3 sequences, roughly 40% appearing once. The sample taken for sequencing was blood. These receptors were collected from a man younger than 35 with Graves' hyperthyroidism. The CDR3 runs from the conserved cysteine through the conserved F or W. The D gene is left open where the match is weak. Rows may omit the clone size; those that give it use once, few, many or a size class.

D	size	V	J	DNA	CDR3
TRBD1	NA	TRBV20-1	TRBJ1-1	TGCAGTGCTCCAGGGGGTGCGATCGGCACTGAAGCTTTCTTT	CSAPGGAIGTEAFF
NA	few	TRBV5-1	TRBJ2-7	TGCGCCAGCAGCATTGGGGAGGGGGCCGCCTACGAGCAGTACTTC	CASSIGEGAAYEQYF
NA	NA	TRBV12-3/TRBV12-4	TRBJ1-1	TGTGCCAGCAGTTCAGGAGGGGCTTTCTTT	CASSSGGAFF
TRBD2	NA	TRBV4-1	TRBJ2-7	TGTGCCAGCAGCCAAGCACGCGGGAGGGGATACGAGCAGTACTTC	CASSQARGRGYEQYF
NA	NA	TRBV5-6	TRBJ1-4	TGTGCCAGCAGCTTTGGGGGGCATGAAAAACTGTTTTTT	CASSFGGHEKLFF
TRBD1	many	TRBV7-8	TRBJ2-7	TGTGCCAGCAGCTCCCGAGCGGACAGGGGCGAGCAGTACTTC	CASSSRADRGEQYF
NA	many	TRBV6-5	TRBJ1-2	TGTGCCAGCTCGCCGGGACCTAACTATGGCTACACCTTC	CASSPGPNYGYTF
TRBD1	NA	TRBV2	TRBJ1-2	TGTGCCAGCAGCCCGCGCCCCGACAGGGGGAATGGCTACACCTTC	CASSPRPDRGNGYTF
NA	NA	TRBV7-9	TRBJ2-5	TGTGCCAGCAGCGAGACCCCCGGGAGTGGGGAGACCCAGTACTTC	CASSETPGSGETQYF
NA	few	TRBV20-1	TRBJ1-5	TGCAGTGCTAGGGTGACAGAGGGAGGTCAGCCCCAGCATTTT	CSARVTEGGQPQHF
NA	NA	TRBV19	TRBJ2-2	TGTGCCAGTAGTTTCCAGGGACACGGGGAGCTGTTTTTT	CASSFQGHGELFF
NA	NA	TRBV11-3	TRBJ2-7	TGTGCCAGCAGCCCCCCTGGGGAGTACTTC	CASSPPGEYF
TRBD1	NA	TRBV9	TRBJ2-7	TGTGCCAGCAGCCAGGGGACAGGGGGCACCTCTTCCTACGAGCAGTACTTC	CASSQGTGGTSSYEQYF
TRBD2	NA	TRBV7-9	TRBJ2-3	TGTGCCATACCGGACCTAGCGGGGAGCACAGATACGCAGTATTTT	CAIPDLAGSTDTQYF
TRBD1	few	TRBV20-1	TRBJ1-4	TGCAGTGCTAGCCCGGGACAGGCTTGGACTAATGAAAAACTGTTTTTT	CSASPGQAWTNEKLFF
NA	NA	TRBV6-1	TRBJ1-2	TGTGCCAGCAGTGAAGGGGGGGTGGGCTACACCTTC	CASSEGGVGYTF
NA	NA	TRBV28	TRBJ2-7	TGTGCCAGCAGTTTGGCCAGGGGAGTCGAGCAGTACTTC	CASSLARGVEQYF
TRBD1	NA	TRBV29-1	TRBJ2-2	TGCAGCGTTGAGGGCGGGACAGGGGACACCGGGGAGCTGTTTTTT	CSVEGGTGDTGELFF
NA	NA	TRBV10-3	TRBJ1-1	TGTGCCATCAGCTTGGAGGGCTATATGAACACTGAAGCTTTCTTT	CAISLEGYMNTEAFF
NA	NA	TRBV7-9	TRBJ1-1	TGTGCCGGCGCTTCGGGGCGCAGGCGGACTGGAGCTTTCTTT	CAGASGRRRTGAFF
NA	many	TRBV24-1	TRBJ2-2	TGTGCCACCAGTGACCATACGAACACCGGGGAGCTGTTTTTT	CATSDHTNTGELFF
NA	NA	TRBV15	TRBJ1-6	TGTGCCACCAGGACCACGGGACACCATAATTCACCCCTCCACTTT	CATRTTGHHNSPLHF
TRBD1	NA	TRBV29-1	TRBJ1-5	TGCGGACTCGGACAGGCACGCAATCAGCCCCAGCATTTT	CGLGQARNQPQHF
NA	NA	TRBV6-1	TRBJ1-2	TGTACCAGCAGTCTCCGGGACAACTATGGCTACACCTTC	CTSSLRDNYGYTF
NA	once	TRBV11-2	TRBJ1-3	TGTGCCAGCAGCCCCGGGCTGGTGGGGCTCGGTGGAAACACCATATATTTT	CASSPGLVGLGGNTIYF
NA	NA	TRBV6-2/TRBV6-3	TRBJ1-1	TGTGCCAGCAGTTATGGATTACCTGGGGCTTTCTTT	CASSYGLPGAFF
NA	many	TRBV19	TRBJ1-1	TGTGCCACCAAATGGGGATCTCAGGCTGAAGCTTTCTTT	CATKWGSQAEAFF
NA	once	TRBV10-3	TRBJ1-5	TGTGCCATTCCCGGCAGTCCGGGGCATCAGCCCCAGCATTTT	CAIPGSPGHQPQHF
NA	NA	TRBV29-1	TRBJ2-6	TGCAGCGGTAACTCTGGGGCCAACGTCCTGACTTTC	CSGNSGANVLTF
TRBD1	NA	TRBV19	TRBJ1-5	TGTGCCAGTAAAGGGAACAGGGGGCAGGATCAGCCCCAGCATTTT	CASKGNRGQDQPQHF
TRBD1	NA	TRBV6-6	TRBJ2-7	TGTGCCAGCAGTTCCCGGACAGGGGGCTTCTACGAGCAGTACTTC	CASSSRTGGFYEQYF
TRBD1	once	TRBV9	TRBJ2-2	TGTGCCAGCAGCGCCGGGACAGGGGCACACACCGGGGAGCTGTTTTTT	CASSAGTGAHTGELFF
NA	NA	TRBV7-9	TRBJ1-1	TGTGCCAGCAGCTCGGGGCCCGGGGGGAACACTGAAGCTTTCTTT	CASSSGPGGNTEAFF
NA	once	TRBV10-3	TRBJ1-6	TGTGCCATCTCCTCAGACCGAGTCTATAATTCACCCCTCCACTTT	CAISSDRVYNSPLHF
TRBD2	few	TRBV20-1	TRBJ2-7	TGCAGTGCTAGCCCACCAACAGCGGGAGCTATCAACGAGCAGTACTTC	CSASPPTAGAINEQYF
NA	few	TRBV14	TRBJ1-1	TGTGCCAGCAGCCACAGGTCGGGCACCATGAACACTGAAGCTTTCTTT	CASSHRSGTMNTEAFF
NA	many	TRBV14	TRBJ2-6	TGTGCCAGCAGCCGTCCGGGGGTCTCTGGGGCCAACGTCCTGACTTTC	CASSRPGVSGANVLTF
NA	NA	TRBV20-1	TRBJ1-1	TGCAGTGCTAGGATCGGAGGCGGGAGCACTGAAGCTTTCTTT	CSARIGGGSTEAFF
NA	few	TRBV7-2	TRBJ1-5	TGTGCCAGCAGCTACCTAAGTCAGCCCCAGCATTTT	CASSYLSQPQHF
NA	NA	TRBV11-2	TRBJ1-1	TGTGCCAGCCCTCATACAGGGTCTGAAGCTTTCTTT	CASPHTGSEAFF
NA	NA	TRBV6-5	TRBJ1-2	TGTGCCACCCAGACAGGAAAGGACTATGGCTACACCTTC	CATQTGKDYGYTF
NA	many	TRBV12-3/TRBV12-4	TRBJ2-5	TGTGCCAGCAGTTTAGGAAGGGCGGAGACCCAGTACTTC	CASSLGRAETQYF
TRBD1	many	TRBV9	TRBJ2-7	TGTGCCAGCAGCGTAGGGGGGACAGGATTGTACGAGCAGTACTTC	CASSVGGTGLYEQYF
NA	NA	TRBV6-5	TRBJ1-1	TGTGCCAGCGGTTACTTGGGGGCGACTAACACTGAAGCTTTCTTT	CASGYLGATNTEAFF
NA	NA	TRBV5-6	TRBJ2-2	TGTGCCAGCAGCCTCGGCCCAGGGGAGGGGGAGCTGTTTTTT	CASSLGPGEGELFF
TRBD1	few	TRBV19	TRBJ1-2	TGTGCCAGTAGGGCGGGGGGGACAGCGGACTATGGCTACACCTTC	CASRAGGTADYGYTF
NA	NA	TRBV12-3/TRBV12-4	TRBJ1-5	TGTGCCAGCAGCCACGGGGACATCAATCAGCCCCAGCATTTT	CASSHGDINQPQHF
NA	NA	TRBV9	TRBJ1-3	TGTGCCAGCAGCCGGCGCCTCGACACCATATATTTT	CASSRRLDTIYF
TRBD1	once	TRBV6-1	TRBJ1-2	TGTGCCAGCAGTGACAGGGGGCGTTTAGGCTACACCTTC	CASSDRGRLGYTF
NA	many	TRBV12-3/TRBV12-4	TRBJ2-5	TGTGCCAGCAGTTTCGATGCGACCCAGTACTTC	CASSFDATQYF
NA	NA	TRBV4-2	TRBJ2-7	TGTGCCAGCAGCCAAGAAGGGGGGAGGGCCGAGCAGTACTTC	CASSQEGGRAEQYF
NA	many	TRBV4-1	TRBJ2-5	TGCGCCAGCAGCCAGAACTCAGGGGCGGAGACCCAGTACTTC	CASSQNSGAETQYF
NA	NA	TRBV12-5	TRBJ1-1	TGTGCTAGTGGTTTGGTAGTATCGACTGAAGCTTTCTTT	CASGLVVSTEAFF
TRBD1	many	TRBV29-1	TRBJ1-4	TGCAGCGTTGGACAGGGGACTAATGAAAAACTGTTTTTT	CSVGQGTNEKLFF
NA	many	TRBV7-6	TRBJ1-4	TGTGCCAGCAGCCCACATCCTGAAGAGGTTGAAAAACTGTTTTTT	CASSPHPEEVEKLFF
NA	few	TRBV7-2	TRBJ2-7	TGTGCCAGCAGCTCCTCCGGACTCGGCAACTACGAGCAGTACTTC	CASSSSGLGNYEQYF
TRBD1	once	TRBV2	TRBJ1-4	TGTGCCAGCAGCTATGGGACAGGGGGCGAAAAACTGTTTTTT	CASSYGTGGEKLFF
NA	NA	TRBV10-3	TRBJ1-6	TGTGCCATCAGCGCAGGGGAGGGACGTTCACCCCTCCACTTT	CAISAGEGRSPLHF